The 18 T cell receptor beta chains in this list originate from one sample, sequenced in a study of cytomegalovirus exposure and HLA in healthy donors. A multiplex PCR was run with 60 Vbeta primers and 13 Jbeta primers. The assay was immunoSEQ multiplex PCR, and TCRdb's table has in-frame clones only and misses some. Found here are about 130,000 clones, about 70% of them singletons; the top ten hold more than 2.5%. Material for sequencing was PBMCs. These receptors were taken from a woman aged 55-70 years in good health and CMV-seropositive.

The chain couples TRBV7-9 to TRBJ1-1; perhaps TRBD1 as D (5 bases). The CDR3 is 14 residues long. V lost 4 bases to trimming and J lost 4 bases, with 13 bases between them. Germline CDR1 SEHNR, CDR2 FQNEAQ (reference sequence). DNA for the CDR3: TGTGCCAGCAGCTCAAAGTCCGGGGGCACTGAAGCTTTCTTT. Translated: CASSSKSGGTEAFF. Drawing the rest from reference TRBV7-9 and TRBJ1-1, the complete variable domain is DTGVSQNPRHKITKRGQNVTFRCDPISEHNRLYWYRQTLGQGPEFLTYFQNEAQLEKSRLLSDRFSAERPKGSFSTLEIQRTEQGDSAMYLCASSSKSGGTEAFFGQGTRLTVV.

This chain joins TRBV12-5 and TRBJ1-6, with D perhaps TRBD1 (6 bases). CDR1 and CDR2 (germline): LGHNT, FRNRAP. The CDR3 consists of 13 residues. V was trimmed by 6 bases and J by 7 bases, leaving 10 bases between them. This CDR3 reads CASGGGWNSPLHF. The CDR3 bases are TGTGCTAGTGGAGGGGGTTGGAATTCACCCCTCCACTTT.

Here the CDR3 reads CASSSSGVAPVNTGELFF. CDR3 sequence (DNA): TGTGCCAGCAGCTCAAGCGGGGTGGCCCCAGTAAACACCGGGGAGCTGTTTTTT. The chain links TRBV7-3 to TRBJ2-2; 7 bases fit TRBD2. V dropped 4 bases and J dropped 2; count of bases not matched to a gene: 13. Germline values: CDR1 SGHTA, CDR2 FQGTGA. The CDR3 covers 18 residues.

The gene calls are TRBV6-6 and TRBJ1-6; D call uncertain. The V gene's germline CDR1 is MNHNY and CDR2 SVGAGI (reference sequence). Trimming removed 5 bases at V and 10 bases at J, with 21 bases between. The CDR3 has 16 amino acids. This CDR3 reads CASSPTSPGLGSPLHF. The DNA of the CDR3 is TGTGCCAGCAGTCCGACGTCCCCGGGATTAGGGTCACCCCTCCACTTT.

The count of this clone is one. The J gene is TRBJ1-1, the V gene TRBV11-3; 8 bases fit TRBD1. Germline CDR1 is SGHNT and CDR2 is YENEEA. Unmatched junction bases numbered 4, after V lost 4 bases and J lost 6 bases. The CDR3 sequence is 13 residues long. The CDR3 here is CASSSTGAAEAFF. The CDR3, as DNA: TGTGCCAGCAGCTCGACAGGGGCCGCTGAAGCTTTCTTT. Variable domain in full (rest from reference TRBV11-3 and TRBJ1-1): EAGVVQSPRYKIIEKKQPVAFWCNPISGHNTLYWYLQNLGQGPELLIRYENEEAVDDSQLPKDRFSAERLKGVDSTLKIQPAELGDSAVYLCASSSTGAAEAFFGQGTRLTVV.

Concerning this clone: The junction differs from germline at one of its ends, possibly a read error. The CDR3 DNA sequence: TGTGCTAGCAGCCCTACGACAGGGACAAGCGGGGAGCTGTTTTTT. Translation gives CASSPTTGTSGELFF. V usage is TRBV7-7 and J usage is TRBJ2-2; 7 bases are shared with TRBD1. CDR3 length: 15 amino acids. Germline loops: CDR1 SSHAT, CDR2 FNYEAQ (reference sequence).

The V and J genes are TRBV6-1 and TRBJ1-1; TRBD1 might be the D (5 bases). This CDR3 contains 15 residues. Germline CDR1 is MNHNS and CDR2 is SASEGT. V was shortened by 7 bases and J by 0 bases, with 15 bases between the two germline ends. The CDR3 reads CASKIEQALNTEAFF. CDR3 in DNA: TGTGCCAGCAAAATCGAACAGGCCTTGAACACTGAAGCTTTCTTT.

The genes are TRBV10-3 and TRBJ2-5; 8 bases are shared with TRBD2. CDR1 and CDR2 from the germline V gene are ENHRY and SYGVKD. The junction had 5 bases not matched to a gene; V was cut back by 1 base and J by 1 base. CDR3 size: 16 residues. The DNA for the CDR3 is TGTGCCATCAGTGAGTTTAAAGCGGGGGTCCAAGAGACCCAGTACTTC. Translation gives CAISEFKAGVQETQYF.

The V call is TRBV18, the J call TRBJ1-4, with D unclear. Germline V gives CDR1 KGHSH, CDR2 LQKENI. V was cut by 3 bases and J by 1 base, with 18 bases left in between. CDR3 length: 18 residues. CDR3 DNA sequence: TGTGCCAGCTCACCTGGATTTTTCCCCAGACTAACTAATGAAAAACTGTTTTTT. Its protein product is CASSPGFFPRLTNEKLFF.

This sequence joins TRBV5-5 and TRBJ1-4, with a weak D call TRBD1 (5 bases). Trimming removed 0 bases from V and 2 bases from J, with 11 bases in between. This CDR3 region has 16 residues. Germline CDR1 reads SGHKS; CDR2 reads YYEKEE (reference sequence). CDR3 region: CASSLGGAATNEKLFF. The CDR3 DNA reads as TGTGCCAGCAGCTTGGGTGGGGCCGCCACTAATGAAAAACTGTTTTTT.

This clone was found a few times. One end of the junction is discordant with germline, which a read error may explain. The rearrangement uses TRBV7-7 and TRBJ2-1, with 13 positions matching TRBD2. Germline assignment: CDR1 SSHAT and CDR2 FNYEAQ (reference sequence). The CDR3 length is 17 residues. The CDR3 region is CASSPSPTSGGPNEQFF. CDR3 sequence (DNA): TGTGCTAGCAGCCCTAGTCCGACTAGCGGGGGGCCCAATGAGCAGTTCTTC.

The gene calls are TRBV5-1 and TRBJ2-2, with TRBD1 as a possible D gene (6 bases). The CDR3 runs to 15 residues. Trimming shortened V by 6 bases and J by 3 bases, and 15 bases separated the two germline ends. Germline V gives CDR1 SGHRS, CDR2 YFSETQ. CDR3 sequence reads: CASKEGRGYTGELFF. CDR3 sequence (DNA): TGCGCCAGCAAAGAGGGTAGGGGGTACACCGGGGAGCTGTTTTTT.

On this clone itself: One junction end does not reproduce the germline sequence, and a read error may be involved. The chain combines TRBV27 with TRBJ1-1; a possible D gene is TRBD1 (6 bases). Looked up from germline, CDR1 is MNHEY and CDR2 is SMNVEV (reference sequence). The CDR3 contains 14 residues. CDR3 residues: CASFLGRGNTEALF. CDR3 in DNA: TGTGCCAGCTTCTTAGGGAGGGGGAACACTGAAGCTCTCTTT.

The chain joins TRBV2 to TRBJ2-7; D remains unclear. V lost 9 bases to trimming and J lost 4 bases, with 16 bases between them. Germline values: CDR1 SNHLY, CDR2 FYNNEI. This CDR3 spans 13 amino acids. CDR3: CAREPSLGYEQYF. The CDR3 DNA reads TGTGCCAGAGAGCCCTCCCTAGGTTACGAGCAGTACTTC.

This chain joins TRBV10-2 and TRBJ1-5; D unclear. The CDR3 length is 15 residues. Trimming stripped 0 bases from V and 4 bases from J, with 10 bases between. From germline, CDR1 is WSHSY and CDR2 SAAADI. The CDR3 DNA reads TGCGCCAGCAGTGAGTCGTCGGCGGGGAATCAGCCCCAGCATTTT. Its protein is CASSESSAGNQPQHF.

V usage is TRBV21-1 and J usage is TRBJ2-5; no check of the table's D call, TRBD2, against the DNA was made. TRBV21-1 is given as a pseudogene. CDR3 size: 15 residues. In DNA form, the CDR3 reads TGTGCCAGCAGCACGCCTAGCGGGGGCCAAGAGACCCAGTACTTC. Protein sequence: CASSTPSGGQETQYF.

This clone was counted once. This chain connects TRBV14 to TRBJ1-2; perhaps TRBD1 as D (5 bases). Trimming shortened V by 0 bases and J by 4 bases, and 12 bases separated the two germline ends. This CDR3 contains 15 residues. In germline, CDR1 is SGHDN, CDR2 FVKESK. The CDR3 bases are TGTGCCAGCAGCCAAGAGGCCAGGGTGGGCTATGGCTACACCTTC. Translated: CASSQEARVGYGYTF.

This chain connects TRBV5-1 to TRBJ1-2, with 10 bases matching TRBD1. The CDR3 consists of 13 residues. The V and J ends lost 4 bases and 5 bases, in that order; junction bases with no gene match: 2. Germline lookup yields CDR1 SGHRS and CDR2 YFSETQ. The DNA of the CDR3 is TGCGCCAGCAGCGGGACAGGGGCTTATGGCTACACCTTC. It is translated as CASSGTGAYGYTF.